The 22 T cell receptor beta chains given below trace back to one sample, sequenced in a study of breast tumors, draining lymph nodes, adjacent tissues. Samples came from axillary lymph nodes draining the breast cancer. In TCRdb, the multiplex PCR reads were re-called with MiXCR into one record per CDR3 protein. The sample consists of 200,000 to 300,000 distinct CDR3 sequences, 30% of them appearing once. The sample was axillary lymph node tissue. These receptors were obtained from a female donor with breast cancer. Some clones in this sample may be carry-over from other donors' samples.

The chain carries TRBV4-1 and TRBJ2-5; TRBD1 is a possible D gene (5 bases). Trimming shortened V by 0 bases and J by 4 bases, and 15 bases separated the two germline ends. Germline CDR1 and CDR2: MGHRA and YSYEKL. The length of the CDR3 is 16 residues. CDR3 bases: TGCGCCAGCAGCCAAGATCAGGGTAATTTCGGAGAGACCCAGTACTTC. Protein product: CASSQDQGNFGETQYF.

This clonotype was seen repeatedly, ten times or more. The chain has TRBV7-6 and TRBJ2-1; 7 bases align to TRBD2. V shed 4 bases and J 1 base; nucleotides not matched to a gene: 16. Germline V gene sequence: CDR1 SGHVS, CDR2 FNYEAQ. CDR3 length: 19 residues. Here the CDR3 DNA reads TGTGCCAGCAGCTCCCCTAGTGGGAGGGCCGGTTCGTCCTACAATGAGCAGTTCTTC. It codes for CASSSPSGRAGSSYNEQFF.

This clonotype was counted many times. The V call is TRBV6-6, the J call TRBJ1-2, with D hard to call. The V and J ends lost 6 bases and 6 bases respectively, with 14 bases between them. Germline V gives CDR1 MNHNY, CDR2 SVGAGI (reference sequence). The CDR3 is made up of 13 amino acids. This chain's CDR3 is CASSPGILDGYTF. The CDR3 region has the DNA TGTGCCAGCAGCCCCGGGATTCTCGATGGCTACACCTTC.

The V call is TRBV2, the J call TRBJ2-1; 7 bases agree with TRBD1. This CDR3 has 10 residues. Losses at the gene ends were 8 bases for V and 8 bases for J; bases not matched to a gene: 0. Per the germline V gene, CDR1 is SNHLY and CDR2 is FYNNEI. CDR3 region: CASQGDEQFF. The CDR3 nucleotides are TGTGCCAGCCAGGGGGATGAGCAGTTCTTC.

This clonotype showed up just a few times. The V and J genes are TRBV20-1 and TRBJ2-1, with TRBD2 identical over 10 bases. The CDR3 extends over 19 amino acids. CDR1 is DFQATT, CDR2 SNEGSKA, per germline (reference sequence). The ends lost 0 bases at V and 0 bases at J; junction bases unmatched: 11. This CDR3 is CSARDQLAGSLNSYNEQFF. The CDR3 DNA follows: TGCAGTGCTAGAGATCAACTAGCGGGATCCCTTAACTCCTACAATGAGCAGTTCTTC.

This clonotype showed up many times. The rearrangement joins TRBV19 to TRBJ2-5; 7 bases are a match to TRBD1. The CDR3 contains 17 residues. Germline CDR1 LNHDA, CDR2 SQIVND (reference sequence). J gave up 5 bases and V 0 bases, and 12 bases lay outside the gene matches. This chain's CDR3 is CASSIDHPLQGPETQYF. DNA for the CDR3: TGTGCCAGTAGTATAGACCACCCCCTACAGGGGCCGGAGACCCAGTACTTC.

This clonotype was seen at least ten times. This chain links TRBV7-8 with TRBJ2-1, with D perhaps TRBD2 (5 bases). The CDR3 extends over 13 amino acids. Trimming left V 1 base short and J 9 bases short, with 10 bases between. Per germline, CDR1 SGHVS and CDR2 FQNEAQ. CDR3 region: CASSLGRSGEQFF. CDR3 nucleotides: TGTGCCAGCAGCTTAGGGAGAAGCGGTGAGCAGTTCTTC.

This clonotype occurred once. This could be a read error, since a much larger clone is one nucleotide away. The chain recombines TRBV5-5 with TRBJ1-4; TRBD1 is a possible D gene (5 bases). The CDR3 is 15 residues long. Germline CDR1 SGHKS, CDR2 YYEKEE (reference sequence). V was pared by 4 bases and J by 8 bases, with 18 bases between. CDR3 nucleotide sequence: TGTGCCAGCAGCCCCGGACAAAGGGTAAGGGAAAAACTGTTTTTT. This translates into CASSPGQRVREKLFF.

Note on this clonotype: One base away lies a much larger clone, so this may be a sequencing read error. J is TRBJ2-5 and V is TRBV6-2 or TRBV6-3; D may be TRBD1 (6 bases). Germline lookup yields CDR1 MNHEY and CDR2 SVGEGT. Trimming pared 5 bases from V and 4 bases from J, leaving 20 bases between. There are 16 residues in the CDR3. The DNA of the CDR3 is TGTGCCAGCAGTCACGTTGGCAGGGGAAGGGCAGAGACCCAGTACTTC. Amino acid sequence: CASSHVGRGRAETQYF.

This clonotype has only a few counts. V usage is TRBV6-2 or TRBV6-3 and J usage is TRBJ2-6; TRBD2 might be the D (6 bases). Trimming removed 5 bases at V and 0 bases at J, with 8 bases between. CDR1 is MNHEY, CDR2 SVGEGT, per germline. The CDR3 spans 15 residues. CDR3 sequence (DNA): TGTGCCAGCAGTACGGGAGTCTCTGGGGCCAACGTCCTGACTTTC. It translates to CASSTGVSGANVLTF.

This clonotype was observed a single time. One base away lies a much larger clone, so this may be a sequencing read error. The chain couples TRBV6-1 to TRBJ2-5; TRBD2 aligns across 9 bases. The CDR3 consists of 15 residues. Germline CDR1 MNHNS, CDR2 SASEGT. The J segment lost 2 bases and the V segment lost 7 bases, leaving 8 bases of the junction unmatched. CDR3 coding DNA: TGTGCCAGCAATAGGCGGGAGGGCCTTCAAGAGACCCAGTACTTC. It codes for CASNRREGLQETQYF.

This clonotype was seen at least ten times. The chain is built from TRBV5-1 and TRBJ2-7; D is possibly TRBD1 (6 bases). CDR1 is SGHRS and CDR2 is YFSETQ in the germline V gene. The V end lost 4 bases, the J end lost 3 bases, and 20 bases lay between the germline ends. This CDR3 has 16 amino acids. CDR3: CASSAPEGVPLYEQYF. The CDR3 nucleotides are TGCGCCAGCAGCGCCCCCGAGGGGGTCCCACTCTACGAGCAGTACTTC.

This clonotype came up many times. This sequence joins TRBV10-2 and TRBJ1-6; perhaps TRBD1 as D (5 bases). Germline CDR1 reads WSHSY; CDR2 reads SAAADI. The CDR3 length is 16 residues. Trimming cost V 8 bases and J 2 bases, with 16 bases left between them. DNA for the CDR3: TGCGCCAGCCGTATCGAGGGGTCCGCCTATAATTCACCCCTCCACTTT. It specifies CASRIEGSAYNSPLHF.

The sample holds many counts of this clonotype. The chain carries TRBV20-1 and TRBJ2-1, with 10 positions matching TRBD2. The V and J ends lost 5 bases and 10 bases, in that order; junction bases with no gene match: 8. The CDR3 totals 13 residues. In germline, CDR1 is DFQATT, CDR2 SNEGSKA (reference sequence). DNA for the CDR3: TGCAGTGCTGCGACTAGCGGGCGCCGCGAGCAGTTCTTC. Translating gives CSAATSGRREQFF.

Concerning this clonotype: Being one base from a much bigger clone, this may be a read error. The J gene is TRBJ2-7, the V gene TRBV7-2, with D unclear. The V gene lost 8 bases and the J gene lost 4 bases, with 15 bases spanning the gap. CDR1 and CDR2 (germline): SGHTA, FQGNSA. This CDR3 comprises 13 residues. The chain's CDR3 is CASLAGGVYEQYF. The CDR3 nucleotides read TGTGCCAGCTTAGCTGGCGGAGTATACGAGCAGTACTTC.

This clonotype was seen at least ten times. The V gene is TRBV20-1, the J gene TRBJ2-5; D is ambiguous. Germline loops: CDR1 DFQATT, CDR2 SNEGSKA (reference sequence). This CDR3 has 14 amino acids. Trimming stripped 6 bases from V and 3 bases from J, with 17 bases between. For the CDR3, the DNA is TGCAGTGCCCAACGACTTGGCCCAAAAGAGACCCAGTACTTC. Its protein product is CSAQRLGPKETQYF.

This clonotype was counted at least ten times. The CDR3 DNA reads TGCGCCAGCAGCTTGGACTACGAGCAGTACTTC. Encoded protein: CASSLDYEQYF. This sequence joins TRBV5-1 and TRBJ2-7; D ambiguous. V lost 0 bases, J lost 3 bases, and 1 base lay in between. Looked up from germline, CDR1 is SGHRS and CDR2 is YFSETQ. The length of the CDR3 is 11 residues.

About this clonotype: A much larger clone lies a single base off, so this may be a read error. This sequence joins TRBV7-2 and TRBJ2-7; 8 nucleotides line up with TRBD2. CDR1 is SGHTA, CDR2 FQGNSA, per germline. CDR3 length equals 16 residues. The J segment lost 3 bases and the V segment lost 8 bases, leaving 15 bases of the junction unmatched. This CDR3 is CASGAPARGGGYEQYF. The CDR3 DNA reads as TGTGCCAGCGGCGCCCCCGCTCGGGGGGGGGGCTACGAGCAGTACTTC.

A note on this clonotype: A read error may be the cause here, since a much bigger clone is one base away. This CDR3 fails to terminate in the conserved phenylalanine or tryptophan, so it likely reflects a read error. The chain has TRBV5-4 and TRBJ2-6, with D uncertain. Germline assignment: CDR1 SGHNT and CDR2 YYREEE (reference sequence). Trimming took off 4 bases at V and 4 bases at J, with 21 bases between the two ends. The CDR3 is 18 amino acids. CDR3 amino acids: CASSQPLPGLTGANVLTL. CDR3 DNA: TGTGCCAGCAGCCAACCCCTCCCAGGTCTGACCGGGGCCAACGTCCTGACTCTC.

The chain has TRBV24-1 and TRBJ2-5, with 10 bases that match TRBD2. V was pared by 7 bases and J by 5 bases, with 6 bases of the junction left unmatched. CDR1 and CDR2 (germline): KGHDR, SFDVKD. This CDR3 spans 14 amino acids. Here the CDR3 DNA reads TGTGCCACCAGCAGTCTAGCGGGAGTGGAGACCCAGTACTTC. Its translation: CATSSLAGVETQYF.

This clonotype was seen ten or more times. In nucleotides, the CDR3 is TGCGCCAGCAGCTTGGCCGGGTTCGGCTCTGGAAACACCATATATTTT. This codes for CASSLAGFGSGNTIYF. This chain joins TRBV5-1 and TRBJ1-3; D is ambiguous. This CDR3 is built from 16 residues. V lost 0 bases and J lost 0, with 10 bases in between. Germline V lookup: CDR1 SGHRS, CDR2 YFSETQ.

A word on this clonotype: One end of the junction varies from germline; a read error may be responsible. The CDR3 loop is CATSSQYRIDQETQYF. The DNA for the CDR3 is TGTGCCACCAGCAGCCAGTACAGGATTGACCAAGAGACCCAGTACTTC. The V call is TRBV7-3, the J call TRBJ2-5; tentative D call: TRBD1 (5 bases). The CDR3 covers 16 residues. The germline CDR1 and CDR2 sequences are SGHTA and FQGTGA.